This entry features one T cell receptor (beta chain) sequence. There is no known antigen for this receptor. The record has no base qualities; no much larger clone is one base away. The TCR beta CDR3 regions were amplified from RNA transcripts. The first round of RT-PCR for the TCR CDR3 was performed with the HTBI primer set and the Qiagen OneStep RT-PCR kit. The libraries were constructed in a second round of multiplex PCR and then size-selected and purified. Paired-end sequencing of the libraries was performed with 100 bp reads on an Illumina HiSeq2000. The study's processing was this. SOAPnuke was used to process the raw data, with reads discarded if the reads contained adapters or uncalled bases, had a mean Phred below 15, or lacked an exact constant-primer or identifier match. High-quality paired reads were merged using COPE v1.2.5, and each unique nucleotide sequence was defined as a clonotype. MiTCR v1.1 was used to align clonotypes to the IMGT TRBV, TRBD and TRBJ reference segments. The analysis included only V-J combinations with a frequency above 0.0001, which together covered more than 98% of the repertoires. A TCS score was defined as the ratio of F50 (clonal expansion) to E x V (chaos), with BLOSUM62-based TCRdist applied between CDR3 peptides within each V-J. Welch's t-statistics and random forest reduced approximately 520 V-J features to 10 to 15, which were used in a naive Bayes classifier (R e1071). TCRdb trimmed the raw reads at Q25, called clones with MiXCR and kept productive beta chains. Rows are unified per CDR3 protein, each entry keeping the most common DNA and genes. The V and J calls come from TCRdb's annotation, not from the publication. Present in this sample are 500,000 or so distinct CDR3 sequences, approximately 16% of which were seen just once. The leading ten clones occupy 25% to 30% of the sample.

This entry is derived from a study of T cells in Graves' hyperthyroidism and ophthalmopathy (dated 2019 in TCRdb). With respect to the entire study: Peripheral blood samples were taken at initial diagnosis, before any treatment was given. To identify distinguishing TCR V-J signatures, a discovery cohort of 95 to 100 patients was used, comprising fewer than 45 with Graves' ophthalmopathy and around 60 with stable Graves' hyperthyroidism. An independent validation cohort of under 20 hyperthyroidism patients and 17 patients who later progressed to ophthalmopathy tested prospective prediction of ophthalmopathy. For training and testing, the approximately 97 patients in the discovery cohort were randomly divided in a 7:3 ratio. The study also compared thyroid tissue and blood T-cell repertoires from about six Graves' hyperthyroidism patients. Once sampling was done, hyperthyroidism patients were given methimazole at a starting dose of 30 mg daily, whereas ophthalmopathy patients were given high-dose intravenous methylprednisolone. The paper describes TCR Vbeta CDR3 sequencing of 140 or so peripheral blood samples, made up of 43 ophthalmopathy patients, more than 70 hyperthyroidism patients and 17 progressor patients. The study at large found these results: Most expanded thyroid clonotypes (frequency above 0.001) were also found in blood, which suggests that blood repertoires may mirror thyroid immune responses. In validation, the model predicted progression to ophthalmopathy a median of approximately 6.3 months before onset, with around 70% sensitivity and roughly 72% specificity. Sample size was not statistically predetermined, and blinding of investigators to group allocation was not performed. A model built on a 13 V-J signature distinguished ophthalmopathy from stable hyperthyroidism, reaching 85% to 90% sensitivity and around 81% specificity in cross-validation and 80%/75% in testing.

Moderately to severely active disease, a Clinical Activity Score of at least 3, a NOSPECS grade of at least 4, and a duration under 3 months were present in ophthalmopathy patients. Patients with uncontrolled infections, other autoimmune diseases, pregnancy or lactation were excluded. Diagnoses were established on the basis of clinical symptoms, serum thyroxine and TRAb, thyroid ultrasound, and orbital computed tomography. Ficoll-Paque density gradient centrifugation was used to isolate PBMCs from around 10 ml of fresh peripheral blood. Trizol reagent was used to extract total RNA, and RNA quality was then checked on an Agilent 2100 Bioanalyzer. The sequence was obtained from a woman aged 25 to 39 with Graves' ophthalmopathy. Sequenced input: blood.

The CDR3 protein is CASSYSTGQVNTGELFF. The sequenced DNA: TGTGCCAGCAGTTACTCGACGGGACAGGTGAACACCGGGGAGCTGTTTTTT. This chain joins TRBV6-2 or TRBV6-3 to TRBJ2-2; 8 of the junction bases match TRBD1. There are 17 amino acids in the CDR3, from cysteine to phenylalanine inclusive. The sequence is cut down to CDR3 DNA, 51 bases in frame from base 1. Sequences MNHEY (CDR1) and SVGEGT (CDR2) are obtained from the germline V gene. Trimming takes 0 bases off V and 1 base off J; junction bases not matched to a gene: 4.